The present T cell receptor beta chain was sequenced within a study of blood T cells in healthy people across ages. Study-wide results and limits: Long-lived donors carried more naive CD4+ cells and greater diversity than aged donors.

Sample-barcoded 5' priming and a J-beta primer mix drove a second PCR of 7 to 11 cycles. Every sample produced at least 2.5 million CDR3-containing paired-end reads. A single record per CDR3 protein comes from TCRdb applying MiXCR to the 5' RACE reads. The sample has around 800,000 distinct CDR3 sequences, 55% to 65% seen once. In regard to this clonotype: Its antigen remains unknown.

The TCR sequence derives from a man younger than 40 in good health. Source material: blood.

CDR3 in amino acids: CASSLSLREQFF. For the CDR3, the DNA is TGTGCCAGCAGCTTATCACTCCGGGAGCAGTTCTTC. The chain is built from TRBV7-9 and TRBJ2-1; no clear D gene. CDR1 SEHNR and CDR2 FQNEAQ come from the germline V gene (reference sequence). This CDR3 spans 12 amino acids. Trimming stripped 2 bases from V and 10 bases from J, with 9 bases between.